The following is a TCR beta chain sequence with its context. The sample belongs to a study of T and B cells in COVID-19 patients. Overall study context: About 90% of the roughly 20 active-infection patients had comorbidities associated with unfavorable COVID-19 outcome.

TRB rearrangements were amplified by multiplex PCR with BIOMED2 TRB-A/B primers. TCRdb passed the multiplex PCR reads through MiXCR, listing each CDR3 protein once. The repertoire holds around 15,000 distinct CDR3 sequences, with 28% as singletons. TRB was amplified from approximately 250-480 ng of blood genomic DNA. The germline gives CDR1 SGHRS, CDR2 YFSETQ. With V trimmed by 2 bases and J by 2 bases, 4 bases remained unmatched. The CDR3 runs to 16 residues. This clonotype originated in a human donor who had recovered from COVID-19. The chain joins TRBV5-1 to TRBJ2-1; TRBD2 matches 10 bases. The sequencing input was blood. The CDR3 reads CASSFGTSGTYNEQFF. In nucleotides, the CDR3 is TGCGCCAGCAGCTTTGGCACTAGCGGGACCTACAATGAGCAGTTCTTC.